This T cell receptor (beta chain) was recorded in a study of beta chain features in type 1 diabetes. CDR1 MGHDK and CDR2 SYGVNS come from the germline V gene. This CDR3 comprises 16 residues. Trimming took off 1 base at V and 4 bases at J, with 15 bases between the two ends. The authors reverse transcribed all of the isolated RNA, so sequencing captured expressed TCRB transcripts. Produced via immunoSEQ multiplex PCR; TCRdb's table is partial and in-frame only. The sample includes about 280,000 clones, approximately 16% of them seen just once. Study results and caveats: When Type 1 diabetes patients were examined, their TCRB CDR3s proved moderately but significantly shorter in all four CD4+ subsets.

This clone was recorded a few times. Its target is unknown. This TCR was recovered from a man aged 18 to 29 with type 1 diabetes. The sequenced material came from naive CD4+ T cells from blood. This chain connects TRBV25-1 to TRBJ2-3, with D perhaps TRBD2 (6 bases). The CDR3 sequence: CASSEWRAGLADTQYF. CDR3 bases: TGTGCCAGCAGTGAATGGAGGGCGGGATTGGCAGATACGCAGTATTTT.